This is a list of T cell receptor beta chains from one sample in a study of T cells in Graves' hyperthyroidism and ophthalmopathy. TCRdb independently ran MiXCR on the multiplex PCR reads; one entry per CDR3 protein. Of approximately 560,000 distinct CDR3 sequences in the sample, around a sixth were seen once. The sample taken for sequencing was blood. The receptor source for this set is a woman aged 25 to 39 with Graves' hyperthyroidism. The CDR3 runs from the conserved cysteine through the conserved F or W. Fields, in order: clone size, J gene, V gene, D gene, CDR3 protein, CDR3 DNA. A D gene is named only where the DNA matches it firmly. Only some rows state a clone size, as once, few, many or a class for expanded clones.

>many|TRBJ2-7|TRBV13|NA
CASGLGNYEQYF
TGTGCCAGCGGGTTAGGGAACTACGAGCAGTACTTC
>many|TRBJ2-5|TRBV30|TRBD1
CAWSTGTGGTETQYF
TGTGCCTGGTCCACCGGGACAGGGGGTACAGAGACCCAGTACTTC
>many|TRBJ2-3|TRBV11-2|NA
CASSFRGVTSTDTQYF
TGTGCCAGCAGCTTTAGGGGAGTTACTAGCACAGATACGCAGTATTTT
>few|TRBJ2-1|TRBV5-4|TRBD2
CASSLREVGEQFF
TGTGCCAGCAGCTTGCGGGAGGTAGGTGAGCAGTTCTTC
>few|TRBJ2-7|TRBV10-3|NA
CAIAGTHVTYEQYF
TGTGCCATAGCCGGGACCCACGTAACCTACGAGCAGTACTTC
>many|TRBJ1-1|TRBV5-1|NA
CASSLEGDSWSEAFF
TGCGCCAGCAGCTTGGAGGGGGATTCGTGGTCTGAAGCTTTCTTT
>few|TRBJ1-6|TRBV4-1|NA
CASSQPGSVPHF
TGCGCCAGCAGCCAACCGGGCTCGGTCCCCCACTTT
>few|TRBJ2-6|TRBV14|TRBD1
CASSRRQGATGANVLTF
TGTGCCAGCAGCCGGAGACAGGGGGCAACTGGGGCCAACGTCCTGACTTTC
>many|TRBJ2-1|TRBV7-9|TRBD2
CASSHRLAVYNEQFF
TGTGCCAGCAGCCATCGACTAGCGGTCTACAATGAGCAGTTCTTC
>few|TRBJ2-7|TRBV5-1|TRBD2
CASASGSSFYEQYF
TGCGCCAGCGCGAGCGGGAGTTCATTCTACGAGCAGTACTTC
>many|TRBJ2-5|TRBV5-6|NA
CASTTWGTETQYF
TGTGCCAGCACGACCTGGGGGACGGAGACCCAGTACTTC
>NA|TRBJ2-5|TRBV20-1|NA
CSASPPVTETQYF
TGCAGTGCTAGCCCTCCCGTCACAGAGACCCAGTACTTC
>many|TRBJ1-5|TRBV6-2/TRBV6-3|TRBD1
CASSYPDRDGNQPQHF
TGTGCCAGCAGTTACCCCGACAGGGATGGAAATCAGCCCCAGCATTTT
>many|TRBJ2-5|TRBV28|NA
CASSFEGDGTQYF
TGTGCCAGCAGTTTTGAGGGGGATGGGACCCAGTACTTC
>few|TRBJ2-2|TRBV11-2|NA
CASSLDLNRASTGELFF
TGTGCCAGCAGCTTAGATCTGAACAGGGCGAGCACCGGGGAGCTGTTTTTT
>NA|TRBJ2-2|TRBV2|TRBD1
CASRVTGGGNTGELFF
TGTGCCAGCAGGGTGACAGGGGGAGGGAACACCGGGGAGCTGTTTTTT
>few|TRBJ2-7|TRBV5-1|TRBD2
CASSPSGGGSYEQYF
TGCGCCAGCAGCCCTTCGGGAGGGGGCTCCTACGAGCAGTACTTC
>many|TRBJ1-5|TRBV3-2|NA
CASRVSRVPEPQHF
TGTGCCAGCAGAGTAAGCAGGGTCCCAGAGCCCCAGCATTTT
>NA|TRBJ2-7|TRBV4-3|NA
CASSQDYPGSHEQYF
TGCGCCAGCAGCCAAGATTACCCGGGGTCCCACGAGCAGTACTTC
>many|TRBJ2-2|TRBV27|TRBD2
CASSLSPSGNANTGELFF
TGTGCCAGCAGTTTATCTCCTAGCGGGAACGCGAACACCGGGGAGCTGTTTTTT
>few|TRBJ1-2|TRBV6-1|TRBD1
CASSPRTGGHPLHRGYTF
TGTGCCAGCAGTCCAAGGACAGGGGGCCATCCCCTCCATCGGGGCTACACCTTC
>NA|TRBJ2-2|TRBV29-1|NA
CSVGALANTGELFF
TGCAGCGTTGGCGCGCTAGCGAACACCGGGGAGCTGTTTTTT
>few|TRBJ2-2|TRBV7-2|TRBD1
CASSLRQGWTGELFF
TGTGCCAGCAGCTTGCGACAGGGTTGGACCGGGGAGCTGTTTTTT
>many|TRBJ2-7|TRBV10-3|NA
CAIHRAPGYEQYF
TGTGCCATCCACCGAGCCCCCGGCTACGAGCAGTACTTC
>once|TRBJ1-3|TRBV4-1|NA
CASSQGLDSSSGNTIYF
TGCGCCAGCAGCCAAGGATTGGACAGTTCCTCTGGAAACACCATATATTTT
>many|TRBJ1-1|TRBV20-1|TRBD1
CSARARPGGAFF
TGCAGTGCCAGAGCCCGACCAGGGGGAGCTTTCTTT
>few|TRBJ2-3|TRBV3-1|NA
CASSQVGRTDTQYF
TGTGCCAGCAGCCAAGTCGGACGCACAGATACGCAGTATTTT
>few|TRBJ2-2|TRBV28|NA
CVGQGNTGELFF
TGTGTCGGCCAGGGCAACACCGGGGAGCTGTTTTTT
>many|TRBJ2-3|TRBV20-1|TRBD2
CSALTSGTDTQYF
TGCAGTGCACTGACTAGCGGCACAGATACGCAGTATTTT
>many|TRBJ2-1|TRBV11-3|TRBD2
CASSESGRANNEQFF
TGTGCCAGCAGCGAGAGCGGGAGAGCCAACAATGAGCAGTTCTTC
>many|TRBJ2-5|TRBV3-1|NA
CASSQRGQVQETQYF
TGTGCCAGCAGCCAACGTGGGCAGGTACAAGAGACCCAGTACTTC
>few|TRBJ2-1|TRBV29-1|NA
CSVEWGNEQFF
TGCAGCGTTGAGTGGGGAAATGAGCAGTTCTTC
>few|TRBJ2-2|TRBV7-7|NA
CASSLMETGELFF
TGTGCTAGCAGCTTAATGGAGACCGGGGAGCTGTTTTTT
>NA|TRBJ1-6|TRBV9|TRBD1
CASSVAQGENSPLHF
TGTGCCAGCAGCGTAGCACAGGGGGAAAATTCACCCCTCCACTTT
>many|TRBJ2-7|TRBV29-1|NA
CSVEGQSYEQYF
TGCAGCGTTGAAGGACAGTCCTACGAGCAGTACTTC
>NA|TRBJ2-5|TRBV6-1|TRBD2
CAGLAGGETQYF
TGTGCCGGCCTGGCGGGAGGGGAGACCCAGTACTTC
>many|TRBJ1-1|TRBV6-1|NA
CASRGGGQVSNTEAFF
TGTGCCAGCAGAGGGGGGGGGCAGGTATCGAACACTGAAGCTTTCTTT
>few|TRBJ2-7|TRBV24-1|NA
CATGTGTGEQYF
TGTGCCACCGGAACAGGGACTGGTGAGCAGTACTTC
>few|TRBJ1-4|TRBV6-2/TRBV6-3|NA
CAIHASRVWEKLFF
TGTGCCATCCACGCGAGCAGGGTGTGGGAAAAACTGTTTTTT
>few|TRBJ2-1|TRBV27|NA
CAGSPFFGKELREQFF
TGTGCCGGCAGTCCCTTTTTCGGGAAGGAGTTGCGGGAGCAGTTCTTC
>many|TRBJ1-1|TRBV11-2|TRBD1
CASSSAGQAATEAFF
TGTGCCAGCAGCTCGGCGGGACAGGCCGCAACTGAAGCTTTCTTT
>many|TRBJ2-7|TRBV7-2|TRBD2
CASSLEGLAGAYEQYF
TGTGCCAGCAGCTTGGAGGGACTAGCGGGAGCCTACGAGCAGTACTTC
>many|TRBJ2-7|TRBV7-2|TRBD2
CASSLTILAGSYEQYF
TGTGCCAGCAGCTTAACCATTCTAGCGGGATCCTACGAGCAGTACTTC
>NA|TRBJ2-1|TRBV10-3|NA
CAISATSFWTGEQFF
TGTGCCATCAGTGCCACTAGTTTTTGGACTGGTGAGCAGTTCTTC
>many|TRBJ2-1|TRBV20-1|NA
CSARDWRSHNEQFF
TGCAGTGCTAGAGATTGGCGGTCACACAATGAGCAGTTCTTC
>many|TRBJ2-1|TRBV20-1|TRBD1
CSARGGQSSYNEQFF
TGCAGTGCTAGAGGGGGACAGAGCTCCTACAATGAGCAGTTCTTC
>many|TRBJ2-2|TRBV3-1|NA
CASSQGYTGELFF
TGTGCCAGCAGCCAAGGCTACACCGGGGAGCTGTTTTTT
>many|TRBJ2-5|TRBV6-1|NA
CASSTSWGSSPATQYF
TGTGCCAGCAGTACTTCCTGGGGCTCTAGTCCGGCGACCCAGTACTTC
>many|TRBJ2-7|TRBV6-1|NA
CASSVEPGYEQYF
TGTGCCAGCAGTGTTGAGCCGGGATACGAGCAGTACTTC
>few|TRBJ1-5|TRBV19|TRBD1
CASSRSGQGDQPQHF
TGTGCCAGTAGTAGATCGGGACAGGGGGATCAGCCCCAGCATTTT
>few|TRBJ1-6|TRBV3-1|TRBD1
CASSQRTGEGPLHF
TGTGCCAGCAGCCAAAGGACAGGGGAAGGACCCCTCCACTTT
>NA|TRBJ2-4|TRBV10-3|TRBD1
CAISESRQGVDIQYF
TGTGCCATCAGTGAGTCGAGGCAGGGGGTAGACATTCAGTACTTC
>many|TRBJ1-1|TRBV12-3/TRBV12-4|TRBD1
CASRRDRGSEAFF
TGTGCCAGCCGACGGGACAGGGGATCTGAAGCTTTCTTT
>few|TRBJ1-1|TRBV7-8|NA
CASSLHGGDTEAFF
TGTGCCAGCAGCTTACATGGGGGCGACACTGAAGCTTTCTTT